These 4 T cell receptor beta chains came from one sample sequenced in a study of T-cell reconstitution after alpha-beta-depleted transplantation in children. A library of TCRbeta sequences, prepared with unique molecular identifiers, was generated. MiXCR, run by TCRdb on the PCR reads, gives a single entry per CDR3 protein. The sample lists about 690,000 distinct CDR3 sequences; 16% were seen once. The source material was PBMCs from the stem cell graft donor, sampled from the stem cell graft. The receptors originated from a human donor who donated a stem cell graft to a child with acute myeloid leukemia.

This clonotype was counted ten times or more. This chain's CDR3 is CASILRGFDTQYF. CDR3 nucleotides: TGTGCCAGCATCCTACGAGGATTTGATACGCAGTATTTT. V is TRBV12-3 or TRBV12-4 and J is TRBJ2-3; D ambiguous. This CDR3 has 13 residues. The V gene lost 7 bases and the J gene lost 6 bases, with 14 bases spanning the gap.

In its sample, this clonotype was seen a few times. The chain joins TRBV5-6 to TRBJ2-3; 8 bases map to TRBD1. The CDR3 is 12 residues long. The germline V gene encodes CDR1 SGHDT and CDR2 YYEEEE. V lost 4 bases and J lost 8; bases outside the gene matches: 3. The CDR3 nucleotides read TGTGCCAGCAGCCCCGACAGGGGTACGCAGTATTTT. Its translation: CASSPDRGTQYF. The whole variable domain, filled in from reference TRBV5-6 and TRBJ2-3, reads DAGVTQSPTHLIKTRGQQVTLRCSPKSGHDTVSWYQQALGQGPQFIFQYYEEEERQRGNFPDRFSGHQFPNYSSELNVNALLLGDSALYLCASSPDRGTQYFGPGTRLTVL.

This chain joins TRBV7-9 and TRBJ2-1, with D hard to call. The V gene lost 6 bases and the J gene lost 7 bases, with 16 bases spanning the gap. This CDR3 contains 14 residues. CDR1 SEHNR and CDR2 FQNEAQ come from the germline V gene (reference sequence). Here the CDR3 reads CASSVPGFVNEQFF. The CDR3 nucleotides read TGTGCCAGCAGTGTTCCCGGGTTTGTGAATGAGCAGTTCTTC.

This clonotype appeared a few times. The V gene is TRBV6-2 or TRBV6-3, the J gene TRBJ2-5, with 7 bases aligning to TRBD2. CDR3 length: 15 amino acids. Germline-derived CDR1 and CDR2 are MNHEY and SVGEGT. Trimming took 4 bases from V and 5 from J; bases not matched to a gene: 10. The CDR3: CASSSTGTMYETQYF. In DNA, the CDR3 is TGTGCCAGCAGTTCTACCGGGACTATGTACGAGACCCAGTACTTC.